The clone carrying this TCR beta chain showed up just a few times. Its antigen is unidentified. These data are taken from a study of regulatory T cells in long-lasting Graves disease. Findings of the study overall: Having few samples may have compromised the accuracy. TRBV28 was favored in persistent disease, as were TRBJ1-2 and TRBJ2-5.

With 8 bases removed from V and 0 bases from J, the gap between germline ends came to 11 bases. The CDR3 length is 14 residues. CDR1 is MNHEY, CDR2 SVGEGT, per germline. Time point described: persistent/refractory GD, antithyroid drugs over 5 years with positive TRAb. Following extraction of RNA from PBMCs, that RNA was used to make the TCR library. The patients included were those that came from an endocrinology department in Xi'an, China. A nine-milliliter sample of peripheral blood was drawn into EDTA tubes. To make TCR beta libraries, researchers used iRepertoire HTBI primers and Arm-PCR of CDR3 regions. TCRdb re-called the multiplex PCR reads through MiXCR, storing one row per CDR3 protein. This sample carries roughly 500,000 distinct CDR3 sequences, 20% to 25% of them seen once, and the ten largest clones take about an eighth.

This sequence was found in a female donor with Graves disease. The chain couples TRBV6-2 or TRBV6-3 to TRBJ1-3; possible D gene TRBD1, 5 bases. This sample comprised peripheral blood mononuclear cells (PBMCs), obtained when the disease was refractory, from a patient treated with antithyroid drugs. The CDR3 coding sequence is TGTGCCAGCGCCTCGGGGGGCTCTGGAAACACCATATATTTT. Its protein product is CASASGGSGNTIYF.